The TCR beta chain under discussion was sequenced for a study of T cells in tuberculosis. Time point described: new active TB diagnosis, blood taken before or within 7 days of starting treatment. Per the germline V gene, CDR1 is MNHEY and CDR2 is SMNVEV (reference sequence). CDR3 size: 14 residues. Trimming left V 6 bases short and J 2 bases short, with 14 bases between. Only in-frame clones appear in the TCRdb table, and some are missing; sequencing was by immunoSEQ multiplex PCR. The sample contains under 40,000 clones, around 94% of which appear only once. The J gene is TRBJ2-7, the V gene TRBV27; D is possibly TRBD2 (7 bases). The receptor was derived from an adult with tuberculosis. The source material was PBMCs, sampled at tuberculosis diagnosis. The chain's CDR3 is CASRARGGTYEQYF. The DNA for the CDR3 is TGTGCCAGCAGGGCAAGGGGGGGAACCTACGAGCAGTACTTC.